There are many counts of the clone carrying this TCR beta chain. The sample belongs to a study of HIV-infected patients and healthy controls. Whole blood was used without fractionation, so all unsorted peripheral T cells were included. Around 530 ng RNA was reverse transcribed with alpha and beta constant-region primers. Alpha and beta chain libraries were made separately by chain-specific third strand synthesis with multiplexing indices. From the 5' RACE reads, TCRdb called clonotypes with MiXCR, one entry per CDR3 protein. In the table there are about 12,000 distinct CDR3 sequences, roughly 10% of which are singletons. CDR1 is KGHSH, CDR2 LQKENI, per germline. The ends were cut back, 1 base at V and 4 bases at J, with 9 bases in the middle. The CDR3 has 14 residues.

The J gene is TRBJ2-3, the V gene TRBV18; possible D gene TRBD2, 6 bases. The sample taken for sequencing was blood. This TCR derives from an adult in good health. The CDR3 here is CASSPLRDSDTQYF. CDR3 bases: TGTGCCAGCTCACCACTGAGGGACTCAGATACGCAGTATTTT.